Sequencing of this T cell receptor (beta chain) was carried out in a study of CD8 T cells in ankylosing spondylitis. In its sample, this clonotype was seen a few times. The target antigen is unknown. The length of the CDR3 is 13 residues. V gave up 3 bases and J gave up 4 bases, with 9 bases separating them. TCRdb re-called the 5' RACE reads through MiXCR, storing one row per CDR3 protein. The sample contains fewer than 250,000 distinct CDR3 sequences, 30% to 35% of which appear only once. Study-wide points: Clones linked to disease were reported to show significant enrichment in matched ankylosing spondylitis synovial fluid. Characteristic of ankylosing spondylitis blood, it appeared, was a TCR beta motif comprising several highly homologous variants.

This chain joins TRBV12-3 or TRBV12-4 and TRBJ2-5; D unresolved. What was sequenced was blood, either unsorted or a sorted T cell fraction (not recorded which). The sequence was collected from a male donor with ankylosing spondylitis or in good health (not recorded which). This CDR3 is CASSFGSSETQYF. For the CDR3, the DNA is TGTGCCAGCAGTTTTGGTAGTTCAGAGACCCAGTACTTC.